The 25 T cell receptor beta chains below were found in one sample sequenced in a study of blood T cell repertoires in COVID-19. The repertoire was sequenced with immunoSEQ multiplex PCR; TCRdb's copy has only in-frame clones and lacks some. Here the sample spans around 160,000 clones, 80% being singletons. Sequenced input: PBMCs or T cells enriched from blood (not recorded which). Receptors originate from a woman in her sixties or seventies who had recovered from COVID-19.

This chain uses TRBV5-1 with TRBJ2-5; TRBD1 matches at 9 bases. This CDR3 has 18 residues. Germline V lookup: CDR1 SGHRS, CDR2 YFSETQ. After removal of 4 bases from V and 5 bases from J, the junction contained 18 bases not matched to a gene. The CDR3, as DNA: TGCGCCAGCAGCCCGCGTGTCCCCGAACAGGGGGCAGGGGAGACCCAGTACTTC. Amino acids: CASSPRVPEQGAGETQYF. Variable domain in full (rest from reference TRBV5-1 and TRBJ2-5): KAGVTQTPRYLIKTRGQQVTLSCSPISGHRSVSWYQQTPGQGLQFLFEYFSETQRNKGNFPGRFSGRQFSNSRSEMNVSTLELGDSALYLCASSPRVPEQGAGETQYFGPGTRLLVL.

This rearrangement joins TRBV21-1 to TRBJ2-1; TRBD1 is taken as the D call from the table, unchecked against the DNA. TRBV21-1 is reported as a pseudogene. The CDR3 spans 14 residues. CDR3 sequence (DNA): TGTGCCAGCAGCAAACAGGGATCCTACAATGAGCAGTTCTTC. This encodes CASSKQGSYNEQFF.

In this sample, this clone turned up a few times. The same CDR3 arises from other DNA sequences in this sample as well. V usage is TRBV6-5 and J usage is TRBJ1-2; no clear D gene. The CDR3 has 14 amino acids. Germline CDR1 is MNHEY and CDR2 is SVGAGI. Between the trimmed V and J ends, which lost 0 bases and 1 base, there was a span of 6 bases. CDR3: CASSYSNSNYGYTF. CDR3 nucleotide sequence: TGTGCCAGCAGTTACTCGAACAGTAACTATGGCTACACCTTC.

The rearrangement uses TRBV5-1 and TRBJ1-1, with a weak D call TRBD1 (5 bases). Germline values: CDR1 SGHRS, CDR2 YFSETQ. This CDR3 comprises 15 residues. Trimming took 0 bases from V and 4 from J, leaving 13 bases between them. The CDR3 here is CASSLEGTEGTEAFF. The DNA of the CDR3 is TGCGCCAGCAGCTTGGAAGGGACGGAGGGCACTGAAGCTTTCTTT.

The chain uses TRBV29-1 and TRBJ1-2; TRBD1 agrees at 8 bases. CDR1 is SQVTM, CDR2 ANQGSEA, per germline. Unmatched junction bases numbered 8, after V lost 6 bases and J lost 5 bases. This CDR3 region has 13 residues. The CDR3 DNA is TGCAGCGTGTACACAGGGGGATTTTATGGCTACACCTTC. Translated, it gives CSVYTGGFYGYTF.

This sequence joins TRBV5-5 and TRBJ2-2, with TRBD1 identical over 8 bases. The CDR3 runs to 16 residues. V lost 2 bases, J lost 0 bases, and 3 bases stayed unmatched. The germline V gene has CDR1 SGHKS and CDR2 YYEKEE (reference sequence). CDR3 in amino acids: CASSFRQGPNTGELFF. The CDR3 bases are TGTGCCAGCAGCTTCCGACAGGGGCCGAACACCGGGGAGCTGTTTTTT.

A single count supports this clone. This chain connects TRBV24-1 to TRBJ2-1; TRBD1 agrees at 8 bases. The V gene end was trimmed by 1 base and the J gene end by 7 bases; junction bases not matched to a gene: 5. Germline V lookup: CDR1 KGHDR, CDR2 SFDVKD. CDR3 size: 15 residues. The CDR3 coding sequence is TGTGCCACCAGTGATTTTGGGACAGGAATAAATGAGCAGTTCTTC. Its translation: CATSDFGTGINEQFF.

The chain uses TRBV4-1 and TRBJ2-7; TRBD2 might be the D (6 bases). Per germline, CDR1 MGHRA and CDR2 YSYEKL. Trimming pared 0 bases from V and 3 bases from J, leaving 9 bases between. CDR3 length: 14 residues. The CDR3 here is CASSQERGSYEQYF. The CDR3 bases are TGCGCCAGCAGCCAAGAACGGGGGAGCTACGAGCAGTACTTC.

Only one count was recorded for this clone. The rearrangement links TRBV7-3 to TRBJ1-1; possible D gene TRBD1, 6 bases. This CDR3 spans 14 amino acids. CDR1 is SGHTA and CDR2 is FQGTGA in the germline V gene. V lost 5 bases and J lost 4, with 14 bases in between. CDR3 sequence reads: CASSPLGGATEAFF. Written as DNA, the CDR3 is TGTGCCAGCAGCCCGCTAGGGGGGGCCACTGAAGCTTTCTTT.

The chain couples TRBV2 to TRBJ2-5; a possible D gene is TRBD1 (5 bases). Trimming took 7 bases from V and 4 from J, leaving 13 bases between them. The CDR3 has 13 residues. CDR1 and CDR2 from the germline V gene are SNHLY and FYNNEI. The CDR3 bases are TGTGCCAGCAACCAGGGTCGAGGAGAGACCCAGTACTTC. The encoded protein is CASNQGRGETQYF.

This clone is a singleton in its sample. The chain links TRBV27 to TRBJ1-2, with D possibly being TRBD1 (5 bases). Trimming left V 2 bases short and J 5 bases short, with 15 bases between. The CDR3 is 15 residues long. Looked up from germline, CDR1 is MNHEY and CDR2 is SMNVEV (reference sequence). The CDR3 sequence: CASSLTSQAGYGYTF. CDR3 nucleotide sequence: TGTGCCAGCAGTTTAACTTCACAGGCAGGATATGGCTACACCTTC.

The chain uses TRBV5-1 and TRBJ2-5, with unresolved D. The CDR3 is made up of 14 amino acids. The V and J ends lost 0 bases and 2 bases respectively, with 8 bases between them. Germline assignment: CDR1 SGHRS and CDR2 YFSETQ. This chain's CDR3 is CASSLGLGQETQYF. CDR3 nucleotide sequence: TGCGCCAGCAGCTTGGGACTGGGTCAAGAGACCCAGTACTTC.

This clone was found once. The chain combines TRBV6-1 with TRBJ2-7, with a weak D call TRBD1 (5 bases). Germline V lookup: CDR1 MNHNS, CDR2 SASEGT. The CDR3 spans 14 residues. Trimming removed 2 bases at V and 4 bases at J, with 12 bases between. CDR3 amino acids: CASSEIQGGYEQYF. DNA for the CDR3: TGTGCCAGCAGTGAAATTCAGGGTGGGTACGAGCAGTACTTC.

CDR3 nucleotide sequence: TGTGCCACCAGTGACCCCGGGACAGGGGGCGAGCAGTACTTC. Translation: CATSDPGTGGEQYF. The V gene is TRBV24-1, the J gene TRBJ2-7; 11 bases are a match to TRBD1. Trimming took 4 bases from V and 6 from J; bases not matched to a gene: 4. The CDR3 has 14 residues. Germline V gives CDR1 KGHDR, CDR2 SFDVKD.

Written as DNA, the CDR3 is TGCGCCAGCAGCAGAGGGACAGCGGGTGCTGGGGGTAACTATGGCTACACCTTC. Translation: CASSRGTAGAGGNYGYTF. The chain recombines TRBV5-1 with TRBJ1-2, with 7 bases lining up with TRBD1. CDR3 length: 18 residues. From germline, CDR1 is SGHRS and CDR2 YFSETQ. V lost 4 bases, J lost 1 base, and 16 bases stayed unmatched. The variable domain in full, completed from reference TRBV5-1 and TRBJ1-2, reads KAGVTQTPRYLIKTRGQQVTLSCSPISGHRSVSWYQQTPGQGLQFLFEYFSETQRNKGNFPGRFSGRQFSNSRSEMNVSTLELGDSALYLCASSRGTAGAGGNYGYTFGSGTRLTVV.

This clone was counted only a few times. This same CDR3 is encoded by further DNA sequences in the sample. The chain couples TRBV2 to TRBJ2-3, with 12 bases lining up with TRBD2. The V segment lost 2 bases and the J segment 3 bases; nucleotides outside the gene matches: 0. The CDR3 has 15 amino acids. Germline CDR1 reads SNHLY; CDR2 reads FYNNEI. CDR3 in amino acids: CASSELAGGTDTQYF. CDR3 sequence (DNA): TGTGCCAGCAGTGAACTAGCGGGGGGGACAGATACGCAGTATTTT. Supplemented by reference TRBV2 and TRBJ2-3, the full variable domain reads EPEVTQTPSHQVTQMGQEVILRCVPISNHLYFYWYRQILGQKVEFLVSFYNNEISEKSEIFDDQFSVERPDGSNFTLKIRSTKLEDSAMYFCASSELAGGTDTQYFGPGTRLTVL.

This chain links TRBV5-1 with TRBJ1-5; 10 bases fit TRBD1. The CDR3 consists of 15 residues. Germline CDR1 is SGHRS and CDR2 is YFSETQ. V trimming: 0 bases; J trimming: 9 bases; junction bases outside the gene matches: 6. CDR3 DNA: TGCGCCAGCAGCTTGGGGACAGGGGGGACATGGCCCCAGCATTTT. Amino acid sequence: CASSLGTGGTWPQHF. Drawing the rest from reference TRBV5-1 and TRBJ1-5, the complete variable domain is KAGVTQTPRYLIKTRGQQVTLSCSPISGHRSVSWYQQTPGQGLQFLFEYFSETQRNKGNFPGRFSGRQFSNSRSEMNVSTLELGDSALYLCASSLGTGGTWPQHFGDGTRLSIL.

This sequence joins TRBV5-8 and TRBJ1-2; weak D call: TRBD1 (5 bases). CDR3 size: 16 residues. CDR1 is SGHTS and CDR2 is YDEGEE in the germline V gene. The V end lost 1 base, the J end lost 0 bases, and 13 bases lay between the germline ends. CDR3 sequence: CASSLWGGRTNYGYTF. The DNA for the CDR3 is TGTGCCAGCAGCTTGTGGGGGGGTCGGACTAACTATGGCTACACCTTC.

This clone occurred once. The rearrangement links TRBV15 to TRBJ1-1; maybe TRBD1 (5 bases). This CDR3 is built from 14 residues. V was shortened by 0 bases and J by 5 bases, with 10 bases between the two germline ends. Germline V gene data show CDR1 as LNHNV and CDR2 as YYDKDF (reference sequence). DNA of the CDR3: TGTGCCACCAGCAGAGATCTTAGGGGTACTGAAGCTTTCTTT. Its translation is CATSRDLRGTEAFF.

J is TRBJ2-3 and V is TRBV5-4, with D possibly matching TRBD2 (5 bases). This CDR3 is 14 amino acids long. Trimming pared 0 bases from V and 0 bases from J, leaving 5 bases between. Germline loops: CDR1 SGHNT, CDR2 YYREEE (reference sequence). The CDR3 sequence: CASSLAGSTDTQYF. In DNA, the CDR3 is TGTGCCAGCAGCTTGGCGGGGAGCACAGATACGCAGTATTTT.

The chain links TRBV7-9 to TRBJ2-7; a possible D gene is TRBD2 (7 bases). This CDR3 is 18 amino acids long. The germline V and J ends were trimmed by 3 bases and 0 bases, with 21 bases remaining between them. CDR1 and CDR2 (germline): SEHNR, FQNEAQ (reference sequence). CDR3 residues: CASSFSSSGGGSSYEQYF. The CDR3 DNA reads TGTGCCAGCAGCTTCTCCTCCAGTGGCGGGGGCTCCTCCTACGAGCAGTACTTC.

The rearrangement links TRBV27 to TRBJ2-3; a weak D match, TRBD1 (5 bases). CDR3 length: 15 amino acids. Germline V gives CDR1 MNHEY, CDR2 SMNVEV (reference sequence). Trimming shortened V by 0 bases and J by 2 bases, and 9 bases separated the two germline ends. The DNA of the CDR3 is TGTGCCAGCAGTTTATCAGGGGCCCTCACAGATACGCAGTATTTT. Encoded protein: CASSLSGALTDTQYF.

Only a few counts were recorded for this clone. The chain uses TRBV13 and TRBJ2-1, with 8 bases lining up with TRBD2. The junction had 8 bases not matched to a gene; V was cut back by 1 base and J by 6 bases. Germline-derived CDR1 and CDR2 are PRHDT and FYEKMQ (reference sequence). The CDR3 has 16 amino acids. The CDR3 nucleotides read TGTGCCAGCAGCTTAGACCGCGCGGGGGGATTCAATGAGCAGTTCTTC. It translates to CASSLDRAGGFNEQFF. The full variable domain, with the rest looked up from reference TRBV13 and TRBJ2-1, is AAGVIQSPRHLIKEKRETATLKCYPIPRHDTVYWYQQGPGQDPQFLISFYEKMQSDKGSIPDRFSAQQFSDYHSELNMSSLELGDSALYFCASSLDRAGGFNEQFFGPGTRLTVL.

The chain employs TRBV28 and TRBJ2-5; 7 bases agree with TRBD2. The germline V gene has CDR1 MDHEN and CDR2 SYDVKM. The CDR3 extends over 12 amino acids. The junction had 7 bases not matched to a gene; V was cut back by 10 bases and J by 5 bases. The CDR3 nucleotides are TGTGCCACATCCGGGGGGACGGAGACCCAGTACTTC. It yields the protein CATSGGTETQYF.

This clone was detected only a few times. The chain has TRBV19 and TRBJ2-1, with 13 bases that match TRBD2. This CDR3 is built from 16 residues. Germline V gene sequence: CDR1 LNHDA, CDR2 SQIVND (reference sequence). Trimming at V came to 6 bases and at J to 5 bases, leaving 7 bases not matched to a gene. Written as DNA, the CDR3 is TGTGCCAGTAGCGTAAAACTAGCGGGGGGGAACAATGAGCAGTTCTTC. Translation: CASSVKLAGGNNEQFF.